These 29 T cell receptor beta chains share one sample of origin, sequenced in a study of HIV-infected patients and healthy controls. MiXCR, run by TCRdb on the 5' RACE reads, gives a single entry per CDR3 protein. The table lists 60,000 to 75,000 distinct CDR3 sequences, less than 20% of them singletons. Sequenced material: CD4+ T cells from blood. All receptors derive from a human donor in good health.

The chain combines TRBV6-6 with TRBJ1-2, with TRBD1 identical over 8 bases. This CDR3 spans 15 amino acids. J was trimmed by 6 bases and V by 0 bases; bases with no gene match: 6. CDR1 is MNHNY and CDR2 is SVGAGI in the germline V gene (reference sequence). DNA for the CDR3: TGTGCCAGCAGTTACTCAGACAGGGGTTTCGATGGCTACACCTTC. Translated: CASSYSDRGFDGYTF.

This clonotype was counted many times. The chain is built from TRBV20-1 and TRBJ2-7; a possible D gene is TRBD1 (6 bases). Per germline, CDR1 DFQATT and CDR2 SNEGSKA (reference sequence). This CDR3 comprises 15 residues. Deletions cut 7 bases from V and 1 base from J, with 20 bases between. The CDR3 coding sequence is TGCAGTGTCACAACCCAGAGAACAGGGTCCTACGAGCAGTACTTC. Protein: CSVTTQRTGSYEQYF.

This clonotype was observed a handful of times. The rearrangement uses TRBV21-1 and TRBJ2-7; the table's D call TRBD2 went unverified against the DNA. TRBV21-1 constitutes a pseudogene. The CDR3 totals 19 residues. The CDR3 nucleotides are TGTGCCAATACGTTGGCGGGACTAGCGGGAGGACCAATGATCTACGAGCAGTACTTC. Protein sequence: CANTLAGLAGGPMIYEQYF.

The chain links TRBV6-2 or TRBV6-3 to TRBJ1-1, with D perhaps TRBD1 (6 bases). Trimming removed 6 bases from V and 1 base from J, with 12 bases in between. CDR1 and CDR2 (germline): MNHEY, SVGEGT. The CDR3 sequence is 14 residues long. The CDR3 protein is CASRMGGPNTEAFF. The CDR3 region has the DNA TGTGCCAGCAGGATGGGGGGGCCGAACACTGAAGCTTTCTTT.

The chain is built from TRBV21-1 and TRBJ2-5; the table's D call, TRBD2, has no DNA check behind it. TRBV21-1 is classified as a pseudogene. The CDR3 loop spans 18 amino acids. This chain's CDR3 is CASSKEGLAGGIQETQYF. The CDR3 DNA follows: TGTGCCAGCAGCAAAGAGGGACTAGCGGGGGGAATCCAAGAGACCCAGTACTTC.

CDR3 residues: CASIMGSGTGELFF. CDR3 sequence (DNA): TGCGCCAGCATTATGGGGTCTGGCACCGGGGAGCTGTTTTTT. The genes are TRBV5-1 and TRBJ2-2; D is uncertain. The CDR3 has 14 residues. Germline assignment: CDR1 SGHRS and CDR2 YFSETQ. V was clipped by 6 bases and J by 4 bases, with 13 bases between them.

V is TRBV30 and J is TRBJ1-1, with D perhaps TRBD1 (5 bases). Between the trimmed V and J ends, which lost 4 bases and 2 bases, there was a span of 11 bases. Germline V CDR1 and CDR2: GTSNPN, SVGIG (reference sequence). The CDR3 contains 13 residues. CDR3 residues: CAWILDRNTEAFF. CDR3 DNA sequence: TGTGCCTGGATTCTCGACAGAAACACTGAAGCTTTCTTT.

In its sample, this clonotype was seen a few times. The J gene is TRBJ1-2, the V gene TRBV7-9, with D perhaps TRBD1 (6 bases). The CDR3 covers 16 residues. Germline V gives CDR1 SEHNR, CDR2 FQNEAQ (reference sequence). V lost 5 bases and J 5 bases, leaving 21 bases between the germline ends. The CDR3 nucleotides read TGTGCCAGCAGCCACCTCCCAGGGGCAAGGACGTATGGCTACACCTTC. It codes for CASSHLPGARTYGYTF. Full variable domain (rest looked up from reference TRBV7-9 and TRBJ1-2): DTGVSQNPRHKITKRGQNVTFRCDPISEHNRLYWYRQTLGQGPEFLTYFQNEAQLEKSRLLSDRFSAERPKGSFSTLEIQRTEQGDSAMYLCASSHLPGARTYGYTFGSGTRLTVV.

This clonotype has just a few counts. V usage is TRBV7-2 and J usage is TRBJ1-3, with 8 bases matching TRBD1. This CDR3 spans 15 amino acids. V gave up 3 bases and J gave up 4 bases; unmatched junction bases: 5. From germline, CDR1 is SGHTA and CDR2 FQGNSA. The CDR3 protein is CASSFDRGPGNTIYF. As DNA, the CDR3 is TGTGCCAGCAGCTTCGACAGGGGTCCAGGAAACACCATATATTTT.

Here the CDR3 reads CASRSGLLSGANVLTF. In DNA, the CDR3 is TGTGCCAGCAGATCCGGGCTCCTCTCTGGGGCCAACGTCCTGACTTTC. V gene TRBV5-4 combines with J gene TRBJ2-6; D gene ambiguous. Trimming removed 5 bases at V and 0 bases at J, with 12 bases between. The CDR3 runs 16 residues. The germline CDR1 and CDR2 sequences are SGHNT and YYREEE (reference sequence).

This clonotype has at least ten counts. The gene calls are TRBV18 and TRBJ1-1, with D uncertain. Trimming left V 6 bases short and J 4 bases short, with 12 bases between. CDR3 length: 13 amino acids. The germline V gene encodes CDR1 KGHSH and CDR2 LQKENI. This CDR3 reads CASSGAIVTEAFF. The DNA for the CDR3 is TGTGCCAGCTCGGGTGCAATTGTCACTGAAGCTTTCTTT.

This clonotype was counted ten times or more. This chain uses TRBV4-3 with TRBJ2-2; 11 nucleotides match TRBD2. The J segment lost 1 base and the V segment lost 4 bases, leaving 2 bases of the junction unmatched. This CDR3 spans 16 amino acids. The V gene's germline CDR1 is LGHNA and CDR2 YSLEER. The CDR3 DNA reads TGCGCCAGCAGCCCCGGACTAGCGGGGAACACCGGGGAGCTGTTTTTT. This encodes CASSPGLAGNTGELFF.

This clonotype showed up many times. This sequence joins TRBV7-2 and TRBJ2-7; D might be TRBD2 (5 bases). V was trimmed by 5 bases and J by 6 bases, leaving 20 bases between them. Per the germline V gene, CDR1 is SGHTA and CDR2 is FQGNSA. The CDR3 runs 15 residues. The CDR3 DNA reads as TGTGCCAGCAGCCCCCGGGGAGCGCCAACTCTCGAGCAGTACTTC. It is translated as CASSPRGAPTLEQYF.

A remark on this clonotype: Relative to the germline gene, one junction end is altered; a read error may explain this. This rearrangement joins TRBV4-3 to TRBJ2-2; a possible D gene is TRBD2 (5 bases). Germline loops: CDR1 LGHNA, CDR2 YSLEER. The CDR3 consists of 16 residues. The DNA of the CDR3 is TGCGCCAGCAACCAACTAGGAGGATTAAACACCGGGGAGCTGTTTTTT. Its translation: CASNQLGGLNTGELFF.

This clonotype has just a few counts. The V call is TRBV5-1, the J call TRBJ2-1; D remains ambiguous. V shed 4 bases and J shed 6 bases, with 14 bases lying between them. From germline, CDR1 is SGHRS and CDR2 YFSETQ. There are 14 residues in the CDR3. This CDR3 reads CASSEPKVVNEQFF. CDR3 sequence (DNA): TGCGCCAGCAGCGAACCCAAGGTAGTCAATGAGCAGTTCTTC.

The chain is built from TRBV7-9 and TRBJ2-7; possibly TRBD1 for D (5 bases). The germline gives CDR1 SEHNR, CDR2 FQNEAQ (reference sequence). Between the trimmed V and J ends, which lost 1 base and 5 bases, there was a span of 12 bases. The length of the CDR3 is 14 residues. CDR3 in DNA: TGTGCCAGCAGCTTAGGGGCAGGGATCAACGAGCAGTACTTC. Translating gives CASSLGAGINEQYF.

This clonotype has more than one count but fewer than ten. The rearrangement joins TRBV12-3 or TRBV12-4 to TRBJ2-6; D ambiguous. The CDR3 has 15 residues. V was pared by 2 bases and J by 0 bases, with 5 bases between. CDR3 sequence: CASSLPVSGANVLTF. CDR3 in DNA: TGTGCCAGCAGTTTACCAGTCTCTGGGGCCAACGTCCTGACTTTC.

This chain joins TRBV6-2 or TRBV6-3 and TRBJ2-2; no definite D call. The length of the CDR3 is 15 residues. The V and J ends lost 6 bases and 1 base respectively, with 12 bases between them. The germline gives CDR1 MNHEY, CDR2 SVGEGT. The CDR3, as DNA: TGTGCCAGCAGCCGAAGGTCCCTGAACACCGGGGAGCTGTTTTTT. Protein: CASSRRSLNTGELFF.

There are many counts of this clonotype. The gene calls are TRBV28 and TRBJ1-4; D not resolved. The germline gives CDR1 MDHEN, CDR2 SYDVKM. The CDR3 extends over 15 amino acids. Trimming took off 7 bases at V and 8 bases at J, with 20 bases between the two ends. CDR3 region: CASTPTDSRKEKLFF. The CDR3 DNA is TGTGCCAGCACTCCCACGGACTCAAGGAAGGAAAAACTGTTTTTT.

In its sample, this clonotype was seen a few times. V and J are TRBV7-9 and TRBJ2-1; 7 positions match TRBD2. From germline, CDR1 is SEHNR and CDR2 FQNEAQ (reference sequence). CDR3 length equals 15 residues. Trimming at V came to 1 base and at J to 6 bases, leaving 6 bases not matched to a gene. CDR3 coding DNA: TGTGCCAGCAGCTTAGGGAGGGACTACCGCAATGAGCAGTTCTTC. Translated, it gives CASSLGRDYRNEQFF.

This clonotype was counted only a few times. The chain joins TRBV12-3 or TRBV12-4 to TRBJ1-5; 8 bases align to TRBD1. Germline trimming cut 2 bases from V and 7 bases from J; bases unmatched to any gene: 13. The CDR3 is made up of 17 amino acids. The DNA for the CDR3 is TGTGCCAGCAGTTTATCGTTCAAGGACAGGGTGGGACAGCCCCAGCATTTT. It encodes CASSLSFKDRVGQPQHF.

This sequence joins TRBV5-5 and TRBJ1-2; D is unclear. Germline CDR1 reads SGHKS; CDR2 reads YYEKEE (reference sequence). The CDR3 totals 14 residues. Trimming took 0 bases from V and 5 from J, leaving 11 bases between them. As DNA, the CDR3 is TGTGCCAGCAGCTTGGATATGGGCAGATATGGCTACACCTTC. It translates to CASSLDMGRYGYTF.

This clonotype was seen a handful of times. The gene calls are TRBV19 and TRBJ2-3, with TRBD2 identical over 8 bases. This CDR3 spans 15 amino acids. CDR1 and CDR2 (germline): LNHDA, SQIVND (reference sequence). The J segment lost 2 bases and the V segment lost 6 bases, leaving 7 bases of the junction unmatched. The CDR3 is CASRISGNPTDTQYF. CDR3 in DNA: TGTGCCAGTAGAATTAGCGGGAACCCCACAGATACGCAGTATTTT.

This clonotype was counted a few times. The chain is built from TRBV3-1 and TRBJ1-2; no firm D call. The CDR3 sequence is 14 residues long. With 0 bases removed from V and 4 bases from J, the gap between germline ends came to 9 bases. Germline V gene lookup returns CDR1 LGHDT and CDR2 YNNKEL (reference sequence). The CDR3 loop is CASSQDQQGYGYTF. The CDR3, as DNA: TGTGCCAGCAGCCAAGATCAGCAAGGCTATGGCTACACCTTC.

This clonotype has just a few counts. V usage is TRBV19 and J usage is TRBJ2-2, with 7 bases lining up with TRBD2. The CDR3 extends over 13 amino acids. CDR1 and CDR2 (germline): LNHDA, SQIVND (reference sequence). V lost 7 bases to trimming and J lost 7 bases; unmatched junction nucleotides: 6. The CDR3 DNA reads TGTGCCAGTACCGCAGGGAGGGGCGGGGAGCTGTTTTTT. It is translated as CASTAGRGGELFF.

This clonotype was seen at least ten times. This chain uses TRBV5-1 with TRBJ2-3; 8 bases align to TRBD2. CDR3 length equals 17 residues. Germline V lookup: CDR1 SGHRS, CDR2 YFSETQ. The V segment lost 0 bases and the J segment 0 bases; nucleotides outside the gene matches: 6. CDR3: CASSLGKTSGSTDTQYF. The CDR3 nucleotides are TGCGCCAGCAGCTTGGGAAAAACTAGCGGTAGCACAGATACGCAGTATTTT.

By proportion, this clonotype is large. The chain joins TRBV12-3 or TRBV12-4 to TRBJ2-1, with 11 bases that match TRBD2. CDR3 size: 19 residues. Germline trimming cut 2 bases from V and 11 bases from J; bases unmatched to any gene: 20. For the CDR3, the DNA is TGTGCCAGCAGTTTAACCCCCGGACTAGCGGGCGAGCAACCACGTAAGCAGTTCTTC. It translates to CASSLTPGLAGEQPRKQFF.

The chain joins TRBV23-1 to TRBJ1-6; possible D gene TRBD1, 5 bases. TRBV23-1 is an open reading frame whose function is uncertain. V lost 10 bases to trimming and J lost 8 bases, with 15 bases between them. The CDR3 consists of 13 residues. Written as DNA, the CDR3 is TGCGCCACCTCGACAGCTCGCCATTCACCCCTCCACTTT. Protein sequence: CATSTARHSPLHF.

This clonotype has more than one count but fewer than ten. The rearrangement uses TRBV5-1 and TRBJ2-5; tentative D call: TRBD1 (6 bases). Trimming left V 4 bases short and J 2 bases short, with 18 bases between. Germline V gene lookup returns CDR1 SGHRS and CDR2 YFSETQ. There are 16 residues in the CDR3. The CDR3 DNA reads TGCGCCAGCAGCCTAATACAGGGAAAGGGGCAAGAGACCCAGTACTTC. It encodes CASSLIQGKGQETQYF.